This entry lists 31 T cell receptor beta chains sequenced from one sample in a study of cytomegalovirus exposure and HLA in healthy donors. The PCR contained 60 Vbeta and 13 Jbeta primers. Some clones are missing from TCRdb's copy, which holds only in-frame ones; the method was immunoSEQ multiplex PCR. The sample contains approximately 100,000 clones, approximately 71% of which appear only once. The material sequenced was PBMCs. Receptors were obtained from a woman between 65 and 79 years old in good health and CMV-seropositive.

This chain links TRBV5-1 with TRBJ1-5; tentative D call: TRBD1 (5 bases). CDR3 size: 15 residues. CDR1 and CDR2 (germline): SGHRS, YFSETQ. V was clipped by 0 bases and J by 6 bases, with 13 bases between them. CDR3 sequence: CASSLAGEGSQPQHF. The CDR3 DNA is TGCGCCAGCAGCTTGGCCGGGGAGGGGAGTCAGCCCCAGCATTTT.

The V and J genes are TRBV11-2 and TRBJ1-1; D unclear. V lost 1 base, J lost 0 bases, and 3 bases lay in between. Germline V gives CDR1 SGHAT, CDR2 FQNNGV. This CDR3 comprises 13 residues. The CDR3: CASSLALNTEAFF. The CDR3 DNA reads TGTGCCAGCAGCTTAGCCTTGAACACTGAAGCTTTCTTT.

The CDR3 region has the DNA TGTGCCAGCAGTGAATCTGGGGCCTATGGCTACACCTTC. Its protein product is CASSESGAYGYTF. The gene calls are TRBV25-1 and TRBJ1-2; possibly TRBD1 for D (5 bases). Germline CDR1 is MGHDK and CDR2 is SYGVNS. CDR3 length: 13 amino acids. Deletions cut 1 base from V and 4 bases from J, with 7 bases between.

This rearrangement joins TRBV5-6 to TRBJ1-2, with D possibly being TRBD1 (5 bases). CDR3 size: 14 residues. Trimming removed 6 bases at V and 8 bases at J, with 20 bases between. Germline values: CDR1 SGHDT, CDR2 YYEEEE. DNA for the CDR3: TGTGCCAGCACCACCCTACAGGTGGATGTCGGCTACACCTTC. Translating it yields CASTTLQVDVGYTF. Combining the CDR3 with reference TRBV5-6 and TRBJ1-2 gives the whole variable domain DAGVTQSPTHLIKTRGQQVTLRCSPKSGHDTVSWYQQALGQGPQFIFQYYEEEERQRGNFPDRFSGHQFPNYSSELNVNALLLGDSALYLCASTTLQVDVGYTFGSGTRLTVV.

This clone was recorded a few times. The chain joins TRBV6-5 to TRBJ1-6; 8 bases are a match to TRBD1. Trimming at V came to 2 bases and at J to 5 bases, leaving 5 bases not matched to a gene. CDR3 length: 16 residues. Germline V gene lookup returns CDR1 MNHEY and CDR2 SVGAGI. This chain's CDR3 is CASSYRAGGNNSPLHF. CDR3 in DNA: TGTGCCAGCAGTTACAGGGCAGGGGGCAATAATTCACCCCTCCACTTT.

V usage is TRBV5-6 and J usage is TRBJ2-7; TRBD2 aligns across 8 bases. The junction had 5 bases not matched to a gene; V was cut back by 2 bases and J by 1 base. Germline CDR1 SGHDT, CDR2 YYEEEE. The CDR3 is 15 amino acids. CDR3 DNA sequence: TGTGCCAGCAGCTTCGGACTAGCCGATTCCTACGAGCAGTACTTC. It yields the protein CASSFGLADSYEQYF.

This chain connects TRBV4-1 to TRBJ2-3, with D unresolved. Germline assignment: CDR1 MGHRA and CDR2 YSYEKL. The V gene lost 4 bases and the J gene lost 0 bases, with 11 bases spanning the gap. This CDR3 comprises 15 residues. This chain's CDR3 is CASSLEFTSTDTQYF. The CDR3, as DNA: TGCGCCAGCAGCCTAGAGTTTACTAGCACAGATACGCAGTATTTT.

This clone has a handful of counts. The chain uses TRBV29-1 and TRBJ2-5; the match to TRBD1 covers 9 bases. There are 13 residues in the CDR3. Losses at the gene ends were 7 bases for V and 5 bases for J; bases not matched to a gene: 8. From germline, CDR1 is SQVTM and CDR2 ANQGSEA. The CDR3: CSAHRGRGETQYF. DNA of the CDR3: TGCAGCGCACACAGGGGGCGCGGGGAGACCCAGTACTTC.

The chain carries TRBV6-4 and TRBJ1-4; 8 bases fit TRBD1. The CDR3 extends over 16 amino acids. Germline CDR1 and CDR2: MRHNA and SNTAGT. J was trimmed by 12 bases and V by 0 bases; bases with no gene match: 12. As DNA, the CDR3 is TGTGCCAGCAGTGACTCGAAGGGGACAGGTTTCAGGGAACTGTTTTTT. Translation: CASSDSKGTGFRELFF.

The chain uses TRBV7-9 and TRBJ2-7; a weak D match, TRBD1 (6 bases). CDR1 is SEHNR and CDR2 is FQNEAQ in the germline V gene (reference sequence). This CDR3 contains 15 residues. Trimming shortened V by 5 bases and J by 0 bases, and 14 bases separated the two germline ends. The CDR3 loop is CASSPKQGSSYEQYF. As DNA, the CDR3 is TGTGCCAGCAGCCCCAAGCAGGGGAGCTCCTACGAGCAGTACTTC.

The V gene is TRBV5-1, the J gene TRBJ1-2; D gene uncertain. The CDR3 has 15 residues. Germline V gene data show CDR1 as SGHRS and CDR2 as YFSETQ. The V end lost 3 bases, the J end lost 3 bases, and 15 bases lay between the germline ends. In DNA, the CDR3 is TGCGCCAGCAGCTCTTCCGGGAGTTCGGACTATGGCTACACCTTC. Its protein product is CASSSSGSSDYGYTF.

Regarding this clone: Within the sample, other DNA sequences also encode this same CDR3. The chain recombines TRBV2 with TRBJ1-2; TRBD1 matches 11 bases. The ends lost 3 bases at V and 4 bases at J; junction bases unmatched: 10. Germline V gene data show CDR1 as SNHLY and CDR2 as FYNNEI. The CDR3 has 17 residues. CDR3 nucleotide sequence: TGTGCCAGCAGTGAGGGAACGGACAGGGGGCATTTCTATGGCTACACCTTC. Translation gives CASSEGTDRGHFYGYTF.

The chain uses TRBV5-1 and TRBJ2-2; 10 positions agree with TRBD2. The CDR3 is 16 residues long. CDR1 and CDR2 (germline): SGHRS, YFSETQ. The V and J ends lost 4 bases and 4 bases, in that order; junction bases with no gene match: 7. CDR3 nucleotide sequence: TGCGCCAGCAGCCCTCTAGCGGGGGATATCACCGGGGAGCTGTTTTTT. Translating gives CASSPLAGDITGELFF.

V usage is TRBV7-2 and J usage is TRBJ1-1; D call uncertain. Deletions cut 2 bases from V and 1 base from J, with 8 bases between. CDR1 is SGHTA and CDR2 is FQGNSA in the germline V gene. CDR3 length: 14 residues. As DNA, the CDR3 is TGTGCCAGCAGCTTACACACCAAGAACACTGAAGCTTTCTTT. Translation gives CASSLHTKNTEAFF.

As regards this clone: Just one base apart from a much larger clone, this may be a read error. The chain recombines TRBV7-9 with TRBJ2-7; possible D gene TRBD1, 6 bases. CDR1 and CDR2 from the germline V gene are SEHNR and FQNEAQ (reference sequence). This CDR3 is 14 amino acids long. V dropped 1 base and J dropped 0 bases, with 7 bases sitting between them. CDR3 nucleotide sequence: TGTGCCAGCAGCTTAGACAGGGCCTCCTACGAGCAGTACTTC. Its translation: CASSLDRASYEQYF.

The chain carries TRBV10-3 and TRBJ2-1; D is perhaps TRBD2 (5 bases). The CDR3 is 14 residues long. V was cut by 4 bases and J by 6 bases, with 13 bases left in between. From germline, CDR1 is ENHRY and CDR2 SYGVKD. The chain's CDR3 is CAISAEATGNEQFF. CDR3 bases: TGTGCCATCAGTGCGGAGGCGACTGGCAATGAGCAGTTCTTC.

The chain recombines TRBV25-1 with TRBJ2-3, with a weak D call TRBD2 (6 bases). The length of the CDR3 is 13 residues. Germline V CDR1 and CDR2: MGHDK, SYGVNS. V shed 7 bases and J shed 0 bases, with 8 bases lying between them. The CDR3 region is CASNRGSTDTQYF. DNA of the CDR3: TGTGCCAGCAACCGGGGGAGCACAGATACGCAGTATTTT.

V gene TRBV7-9 combines with J gene TRBJ1-1; 7 bases align to TRBD1. J lost 5 bases, V lost 5 bases, and 11 bases had no gene match. The CDR3 consists of 15 residues. Germline assignment: CDR1 SEHNR and CDR2 FQNEAQ (reference sequence). Here the CDR3 DNA reads TGTGCCAGCAGCCGCCGGACAGGTCTTTGGACTGAAGCTTTCTTT. This translates into CASSRRTGLWTEAFF.

The chain recombines TRBV6-6 with TRBJ1-2, with D maybe TRBD1 (5 bases). Germline V gene sequence: CDR1 MNHNY, CDR2 SVGAGI (reference sequence). The CDR3 is made up of 13 amino acids. V shed 5 bases and J shed 4 bases, with 11 bases lying between them. CDR3: CASSPSGPYGYTF. The CDR3 coding sequence is TGTGCCAGCAGTCCCTCAGGGCCCTATGGCTACACCTTC.

With regard to this clone: Other DNA sequences within the sample encode an identical CDR3. The J gene is TRBJ2-1, the V gene TRBV30; the match to TRBD2 covers 10 bases. This CDR3 is built from 13 residues. Looked up from germline, CDR1 is GTSNPN and CDR2 is SVGIG (reference sequence). V lost 4 bases and J lost 3; bases outside the gene matches: 0. The CDR3 coding sequence is TGTGCCTGGACTAGCGGGGGCTACAATGAGCAGTTCTTC. It is translated as CAWTSGGYNEQFF.

This clone occurred a few times. The chain combines TRBV5-1 with TRBJ1-3, with D uncertain. V was cut by 4 bases and J by 0 bases, with 8 bases left in between. This CDR3 has 14 amino acids. Germline values: CDR1 SGHRS, CDR2 YFSETQ. This CDR3 is CASSAGSSGNTIYF. The DNA of the CDR3 is TGCGCCAGCAGCGCGGGGAGCTCTGGAAACACCATATATTTT.

This clone was seen a few times. The rearrangement joins TRBV10-3 to TRBJ1-1; TRBD1 might be the D (6 bases). The CDR3 totals 14 residues. V lost 6 bases, J lost 1 base, and 12 bases lay in between. Germline loops: CDR1 ENHRY, CDR2 SYGVKD. CDR3 region: CAIRSQGTNTEAFF. The CDR3 nucleotides are TGTGCCATCAGATCACAGGGAACGAACACTGAAGCTTTCTTT.

The V call is TRBV5-1, the J call TRBJ2-7; unclear D gene. V gave up 3 bases and J gave up 3 bases, with 13 bases separating them. The CDR3 spans 14 residues. Germline V gives CDR1 SGHRS, CDR2 YFSETQ. The CDR3 is CASSSGPPYYEQYF. The CDR3 DNA reads TGCGCCAGCAGCTCAGGTCCCCCTTACTACGAGCAGTACTTC.

The chain has TRBV5-1 and TRBJ2-1; TRBD1 is a possible D gene (5 bases). Trimming stripped 5 bases from V and 9 bases from J, with 21 bases between. There are 15 residues in the CDR3. The germline CDR1 and CDR2 sequences are SGHRS and YFSETQ. The CDR3 loop is CASSTGAGYHPEQFF. The CDR3, as DNA: TGCGCCAGCAGTACGGGCGCAGGGTACCACCCTGAGCAGTTCTTC.

As DNA, the CDR3 is TGTGCCAGCCGATCATTAGGGACTGGCTATGGCTACACCTTC. This translates into CASRSLGTGYGYTF. The chain carries TRBV6-5 and TRBJ1-2; weak D call: TRBD1 (5 bases). Deletions cut 8 bases from V and 4 bases from J, with 17 bases between. From germline, CDR1 is MNHEY and CDR2 SVGAGI. The CDR3 is made up of 14 amino acids.

About this clone: Germline and junction disagree at one end, which may indicate a read error. The rearrangement uses TRBV6-1 and TRBJ2-5; D gene ambiguous. The DNA matches TRBJ2-7 better at its end, which makes the J call doubtful. Germline assignment: CDR1 MNHNS and CDR2 SASEGT. The CDR3 covers 11 residues. CDR3 bases: TGTGCCATCAGTCAAGGAAACGAGCAGTACTTC. It translates to CAISQGNEQYF.

The chain employs TRBV13 and TRBJ2-5, with a weak D call TRBD1 (7 bases). The CDR3 is 14 amino acids. Trimming shortened V by 1 base and J by 4 bases, and 10 bases separated the two germline ends. Germline-derived CDR1 and CDR2 are PRHDT and FYEKMQ (reference sequence). CDR3 in amino acids: CASSLARGVETQYF. The DNA of the CDR3 is TGTGCCAGCAGCTTAGCCAGGGGGGTAGAGACCCAGTACTTC. The variable domain in full, completed from reference TRBV13 and TRBJ2-5, reads AAGVIQSPRHLIKEKRETATLKCYPIPRHDTVYWYQQGPGQDPQFLISFYEKMQSDKGSIPDRFSAQQFSDYHSELNMSSLELGDSALYFCASSLARGVETQYFGPGTRLLVL.

This sequence joins TRBV27 and TRBJ1-2; TRBD1 might be the D (6 bases). Germline V lookup: CDR1 MNHEY, CDR2 SMNVEV (reference sequence). This CDR3 is 16 amino acids long. V lost 4 bases and J 6 bases, leaving 21 bases between the germline ends. The CDR3 coding sequence is TGTGCCAGCAGTTACCTTCCGACAGGAAGAACAGATGGCTACACCTTC. The encoded protein is CASSYLPTGRTDGYTF.

In this sample, this clone turned up a few times. The chain has TRBV10-3 and TRBJ2-1; 7 bases align to TRBD1. Germline lookup yields CDR1 ENHRY and CDR2 SYGVKD. The CDR3 has 14 residues. V shed 7 bases, J shed 5 bases, and the junction held 8 bases outside the gene matches. CDR3 sequence (DNA): TGTGCCATCAAGAAAGGCACAGGGGACAATGAGCAGTTCTTC. Translated, it gives CAIKKGTGDNEQFF.

This chain connects TRBV29-1 to TRBJ1-2, with no clear D. Germline loops: CDR1 SQVTM, CDR2 ANQGSEA. The CDR3 runs to 13 residues. Trimming took off 2 bases at V and 4 bases at J, with 11 bases between the two ends. In nucleotides, the CDR3 is TGCAGCGTTGAACTGTTGGGAGGCTATGGCTACACCTTC. Protein: CSVELLGGYGYTF.

The CDR3, as DNA: TGTGCCAGCAGCAGCCGGGACAGGGTAAGAAAGACCCAGTACTTC. Its translation: CASSSRDRVRKTQYF. This rearrangement joins TRBV13 to TRBJ2-5, with TRBD1 matching 9 bases. Germline CDR1 reads PRHDT; CDR2 reads FYEKMQ (reference sequence). V shed 5 bases, J shed 6 bases, and the junction held 10 bases outside the gene matches. CDR3 length: 15 amino acids.